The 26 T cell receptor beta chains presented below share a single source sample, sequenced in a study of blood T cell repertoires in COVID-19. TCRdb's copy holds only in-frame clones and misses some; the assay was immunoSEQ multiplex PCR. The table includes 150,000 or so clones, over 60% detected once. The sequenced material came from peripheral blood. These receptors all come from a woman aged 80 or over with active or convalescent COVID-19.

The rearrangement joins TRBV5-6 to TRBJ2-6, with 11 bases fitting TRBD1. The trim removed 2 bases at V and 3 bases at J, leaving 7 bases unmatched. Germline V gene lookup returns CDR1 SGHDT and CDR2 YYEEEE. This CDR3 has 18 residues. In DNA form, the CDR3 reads TGTGCCAGCAGCTTAGGACAGGGGGCGCTTGGTGGGGCCAACGTCCTGACTTTC. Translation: CASSLGQGALGGANVLTF.

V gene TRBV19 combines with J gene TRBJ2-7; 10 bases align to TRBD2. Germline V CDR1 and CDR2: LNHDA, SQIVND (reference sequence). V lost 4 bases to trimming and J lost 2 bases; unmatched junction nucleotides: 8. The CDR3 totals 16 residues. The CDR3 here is CASSKITSGITYEQYF. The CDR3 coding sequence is TGTGCCAGTAGTAAAATAACTAGCGGGATTACCTACGAGCAGTACTTC.

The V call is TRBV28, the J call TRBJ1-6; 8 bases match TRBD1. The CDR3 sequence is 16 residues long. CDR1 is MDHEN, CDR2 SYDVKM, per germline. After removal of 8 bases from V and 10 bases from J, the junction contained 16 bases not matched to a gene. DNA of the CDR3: TGTGCCAGCTGTGGGGGGGTGGGACAGGTAGGGTCACCCCTCCACTTT. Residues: CASCGGVGQVGSPLHF.

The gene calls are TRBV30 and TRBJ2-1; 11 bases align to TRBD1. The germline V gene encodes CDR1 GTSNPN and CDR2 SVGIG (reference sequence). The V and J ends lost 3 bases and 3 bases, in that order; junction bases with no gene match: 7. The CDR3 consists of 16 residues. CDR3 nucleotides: TGTGCCTGGAGCACACCCGGGACAGGGGGCTACAATGAGCAGTTCTTC. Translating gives CAWSTPGTGGYNEQFF.

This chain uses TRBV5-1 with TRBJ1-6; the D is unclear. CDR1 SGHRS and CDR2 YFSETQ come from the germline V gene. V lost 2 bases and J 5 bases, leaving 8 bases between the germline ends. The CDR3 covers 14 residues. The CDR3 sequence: CASSFSGDNSPLHF. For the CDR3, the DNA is TGCGCCAGCAGCTTTTCGGGAGATAATTCACCCCTCCACTTT.

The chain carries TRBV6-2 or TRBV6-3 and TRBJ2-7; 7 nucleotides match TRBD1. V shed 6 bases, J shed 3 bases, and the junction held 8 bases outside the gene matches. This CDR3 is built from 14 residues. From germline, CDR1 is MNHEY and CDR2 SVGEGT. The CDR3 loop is CASSDPQGSYEQYF. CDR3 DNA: TGTGCCAGCAGCGACCCACAGGGGAGCTACGAGCAGTACTTC.

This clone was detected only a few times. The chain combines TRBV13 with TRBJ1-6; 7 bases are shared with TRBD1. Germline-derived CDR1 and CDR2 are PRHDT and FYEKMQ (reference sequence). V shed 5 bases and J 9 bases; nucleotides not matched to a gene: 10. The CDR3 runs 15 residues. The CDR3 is CASSASTGSGSPLHF. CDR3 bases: TGTGCCAGCAGCGCGTCGACAGGGTCAGGTTCACCCCTCCACTTT. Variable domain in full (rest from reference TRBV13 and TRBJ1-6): AAGVIQSPRHLIKEKRETATLKCYPIPRHDTVYWYQQGPGQDPQFLISFYEKMQSDKGSIPDRFSAQQFSDYHSELNMSSLELGDSALYFCASSASTGSGSPLHFGNGTRLTVT.

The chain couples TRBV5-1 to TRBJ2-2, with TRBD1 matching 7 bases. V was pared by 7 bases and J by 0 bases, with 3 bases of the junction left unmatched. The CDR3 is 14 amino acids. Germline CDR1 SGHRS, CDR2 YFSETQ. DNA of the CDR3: TGCGCCAGCCGCGGACAGGCGAACACCGGGGAGCTGTTTTTT. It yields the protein CASRGQANTGELFF.

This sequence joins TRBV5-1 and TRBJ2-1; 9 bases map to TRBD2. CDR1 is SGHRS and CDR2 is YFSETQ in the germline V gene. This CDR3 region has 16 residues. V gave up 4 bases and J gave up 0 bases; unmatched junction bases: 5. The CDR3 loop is CASSTRAGGSYNEQFF. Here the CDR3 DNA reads TGCGCCAGCAGCACCCGAGCGGGGGGCTCCTACAATGAGCAGTTCTTC.

The chain's CDR3 is CAWGTGGFGYTF. DNA of the CDR3: TGTGCCTGGGGGACAGGGGGCTTTGGCTACACCTTC. V usage is TRBV30 and J usage is TRBJ1-2; 12 bases map to TRBD1. The CDR3 runs 12 residues. J lost 7 bases, V lost 5 bases, and 2 bases had no gene match. CDR1 GTSNPN and CDR2 SVGIG come from the germline V gene (reference sequence).

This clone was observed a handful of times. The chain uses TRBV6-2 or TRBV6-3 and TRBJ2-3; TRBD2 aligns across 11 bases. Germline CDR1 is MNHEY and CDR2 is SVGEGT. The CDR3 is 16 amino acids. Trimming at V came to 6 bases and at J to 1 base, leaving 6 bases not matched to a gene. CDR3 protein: CASRPRLAGRTDTQYF. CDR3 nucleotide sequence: TGTGCCAGCAGACCTCGACTAGCGGGGCGCACAGATACGCAGTATTTT.

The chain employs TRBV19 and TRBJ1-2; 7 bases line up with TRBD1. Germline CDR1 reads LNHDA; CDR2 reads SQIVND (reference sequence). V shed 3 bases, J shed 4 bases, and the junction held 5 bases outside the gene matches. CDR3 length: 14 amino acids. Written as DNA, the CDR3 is TGTGCCAGTAGTATCGACAGGGAAATCTATGGCTACACCTTC. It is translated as CASSIDREIYGYTF. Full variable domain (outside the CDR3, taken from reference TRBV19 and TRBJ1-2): DGGITQSPKYLFRKEGQNVTLSCEQNLNHDAMYWYRQDPGQGLRLIYYSQIVNDFQKGDIAEGYSVSREKKESFPLTVTSAQKNPTAFYLCASSIDREIYGYTFGSGTRLTVV.

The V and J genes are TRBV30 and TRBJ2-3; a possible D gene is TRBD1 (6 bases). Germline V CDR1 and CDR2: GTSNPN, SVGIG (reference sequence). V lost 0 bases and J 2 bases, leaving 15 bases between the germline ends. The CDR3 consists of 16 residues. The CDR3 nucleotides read TGTGCCTGGAGTGTGGGGGACACCAAGTCCACAGATACGCAGTATTTT. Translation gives CAWSVGDTKSTDTQYF.

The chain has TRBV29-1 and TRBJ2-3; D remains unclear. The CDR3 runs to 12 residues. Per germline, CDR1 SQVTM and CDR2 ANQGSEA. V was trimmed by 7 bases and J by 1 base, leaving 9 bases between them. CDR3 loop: CSGEVGTDTQYF. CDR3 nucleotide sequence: TGCAGCGGAGAGGTGGGCACAGATACGCAGTATTTT.

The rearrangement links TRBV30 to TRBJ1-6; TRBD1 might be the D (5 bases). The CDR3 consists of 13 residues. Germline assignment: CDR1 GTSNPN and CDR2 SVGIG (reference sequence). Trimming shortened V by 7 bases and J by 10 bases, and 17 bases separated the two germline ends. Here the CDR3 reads CALIQGGYSPLHF. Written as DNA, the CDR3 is TGTGCCTTGATTCAGGGAGGTTACTCACCCCTCCACTTT.

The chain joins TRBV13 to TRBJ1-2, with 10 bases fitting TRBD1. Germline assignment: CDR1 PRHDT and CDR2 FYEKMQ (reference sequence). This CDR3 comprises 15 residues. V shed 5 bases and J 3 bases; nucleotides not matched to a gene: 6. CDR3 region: CASSLGQGGYYGYTF. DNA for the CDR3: TGTGCCAGCAGCCTCGGACAGGGGGGGTACTATGGCTACACCTTC.

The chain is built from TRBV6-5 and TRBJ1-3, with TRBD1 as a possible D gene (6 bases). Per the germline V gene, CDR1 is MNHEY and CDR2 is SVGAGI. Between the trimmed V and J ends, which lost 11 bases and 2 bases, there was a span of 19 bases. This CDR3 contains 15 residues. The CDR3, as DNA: TGTGCCTCCGACCGGGGAAGGACAGCTGGAAACACCATATATTTT. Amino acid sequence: CASDRGRTAGNTIYF.

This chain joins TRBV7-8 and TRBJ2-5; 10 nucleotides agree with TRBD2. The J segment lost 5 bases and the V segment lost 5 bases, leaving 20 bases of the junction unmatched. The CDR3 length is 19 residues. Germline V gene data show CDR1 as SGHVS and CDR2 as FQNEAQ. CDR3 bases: TGTGCCAGCAGCGCGGGACAGGCTAGCGGGGGTGTTGTGGGGGAGACCCAGTACTTC. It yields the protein CASSAGQASGGVVGETQYF. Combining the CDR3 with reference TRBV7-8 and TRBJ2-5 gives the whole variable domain GAGVSQSPRYKVAKRGQDVALRCDPISGHVSLFWYQQALGQGPEFLTYFQNEAQLDKSGLPSDRFFAERPEGSVSTLKIQRTQQEDSAVYLCASSAGQASGGVVGETQYFGPGTRLLVL.

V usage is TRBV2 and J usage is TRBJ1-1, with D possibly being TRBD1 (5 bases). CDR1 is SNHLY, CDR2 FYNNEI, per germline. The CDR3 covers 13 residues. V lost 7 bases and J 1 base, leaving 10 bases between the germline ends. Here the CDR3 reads CASKLTGNTEAFF. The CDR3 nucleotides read TGTGCCAGCAAACTAACAGGGAACACTGAAGCTTTCTTT.

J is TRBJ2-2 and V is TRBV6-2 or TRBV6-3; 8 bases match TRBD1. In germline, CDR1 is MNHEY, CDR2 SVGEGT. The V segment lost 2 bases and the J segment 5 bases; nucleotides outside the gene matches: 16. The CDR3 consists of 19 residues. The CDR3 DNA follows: TGTGCCAGCAGTTACCCCTCCTTTAAACAGGGGGTCGAAACCGGGGAGCTGTTTTTT. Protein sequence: CASSYPSFKQGVETGELFF.

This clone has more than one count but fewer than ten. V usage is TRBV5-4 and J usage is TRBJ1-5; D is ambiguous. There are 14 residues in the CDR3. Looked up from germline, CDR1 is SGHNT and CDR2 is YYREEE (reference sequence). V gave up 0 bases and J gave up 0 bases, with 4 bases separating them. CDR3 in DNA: TGTGCCAGCAGCTTGGCCGGTAGCAATCAGCCCCAGCATTTT. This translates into CASSLAGSNQPQHF.

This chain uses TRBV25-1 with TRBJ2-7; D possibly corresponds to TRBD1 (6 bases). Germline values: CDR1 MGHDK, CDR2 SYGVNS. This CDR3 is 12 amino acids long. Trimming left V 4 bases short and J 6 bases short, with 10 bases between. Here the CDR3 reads CASSGTAVEQYF. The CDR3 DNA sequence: TGTGCCAGCAGTGGGACAGCGGTCGAGCAGTACTTC.

This CDR3 is CATSKGEYSNQPQHF. The DNA for the CDR3 is TGTGCCACCAGCAAGGGAGAATATAGCAATCAGCCCCAGCATTTT. The chain is built from TRBV15 and TRBJ1-5; D gene ambiguous. CDR3 length: 15 amino acids. Germline CDR1 LNHNV, CDR2 YYDKDF (reference sequence). V shed 4 bases and J shed 0 bases, with 10 bases lying between them.

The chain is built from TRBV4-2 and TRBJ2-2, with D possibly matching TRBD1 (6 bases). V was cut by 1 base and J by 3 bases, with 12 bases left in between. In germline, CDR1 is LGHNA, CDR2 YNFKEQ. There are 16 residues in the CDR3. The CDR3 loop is CASSQAGTTYTGELFF. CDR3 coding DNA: TGTGCCAGCAGCCAAGCCGGGACAACCTACACCGGGGAGCTGTTTTTT.

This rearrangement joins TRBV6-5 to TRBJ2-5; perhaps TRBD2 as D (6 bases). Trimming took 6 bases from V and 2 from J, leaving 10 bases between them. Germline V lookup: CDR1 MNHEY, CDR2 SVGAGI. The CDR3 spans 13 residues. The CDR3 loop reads CASRDYSQETQYF. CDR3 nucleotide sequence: TGTGCCAGCAGGGACTATTCACAAGAGACCCAGTACTTC.

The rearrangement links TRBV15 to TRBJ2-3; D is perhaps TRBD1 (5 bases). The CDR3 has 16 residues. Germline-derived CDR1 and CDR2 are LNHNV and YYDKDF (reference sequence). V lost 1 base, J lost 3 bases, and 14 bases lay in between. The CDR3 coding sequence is TGTGCCACCAGCAGAGGTGGGGCTAGTGGTACAGATACGCAGTATTTT. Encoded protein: CATSRGGASGTDTQYF.